The 26 T cell receptor beta chains below come from one sample, sequenced in a study of shared clonotypes between healthy human individuals. Produced via immunoSEQ multiplex PCR; TCRdb's table is partial and in-frame only. The table records almost 750,000 clones, approximately 77% of them present only once. Specimen: memory CD4+ T cells sorted from blood. Regarding subset: CD45RA-negative fraction. These TCRs come from a woman in her twenties or thirties in good health.

V gene TRBV28 combines with J gene TRBJ2-7; D might be TRBD1 (6 bases). This CDR3 contains 13 residues. The germline V gene encodes CDR1 MDHEN and CDR2 SYDVKM. V dropped 5 bases and J dropped 2 bases, with 10 bases sitting between them. CDR3 nucleotide sequence: TGTGCCAGCAGTACCGGGACACCCTACGAGCAGTACTTC. The encoded protein is CASSTGTPYEQYF.

The CDR3 nucleotides read TGTGCCAGCAGCCAAGGGACTAGCGGCAGCGGGGAGTTCTTC. Its protein product is CASSQGTSGSGEFF. The V call is TRBV5-4, the J call TRBJ2-1; 11 bases line up with TRBD2. The CDR3 extends over 14 amino acids. The ends lost 4 bases at V and 14 bases at J; junction bases unmatched: 11. Germline CDR1 SGHNT, CDR2 YYREEE (reference sequence).

The chain joins TRBV5-1 to TRBJ1-2, with D hard to call. The CDR3 sequence is 14 residues long. CDR1 is SGHRS, CDR2 YFSETQ, per germline. V lost 3 bases and J lost 5, with 14 bases in between. DNA of the CDR3: TGCGCCAGCAGCTACCGGGAACCTATTTATGGCTACACCTTC. Translated, it gives CASSYREPIYGYTF. The full variable domain, rest sourced from reference TRBV5-1 and TRBJ1-2, is KAGVTQTPRYLIKTRGQQVTLSCSPISGHRSVSWYQQTPGQGLQFLFEYFSETQRNKGNFPGRFSGRQFSNSRSEMNVSTLELGDSALYLCASSYREPIYGYTFGSGTRLTVV.

The chain is built from TRBV10-3 and TRBJ2-7, with D possibly matching TRBD2 (6 bases). V shed 10 bases and J shed 0 bases, with 13 bases lying between them. This CDR3 is 13 amino acids long. CDR1 is ENHRY and CDR2 is SYGVKD in the germline V gene. The CDR3 DNA reads TGTGCCACCCATGCGGGACTCTCCTACGAGCAGTACTTC. It is translated as CATHAGLSYEQYF.

This clone was counted ten times or more. Different DNA sequences within this sample yield the same CDR3. V and J are TRBV10-1 and TRBJ1-1; tentatively, D is TRBD1 (6 bases). Between the trimmed V and J ends, which lost 3 bases and 3 bases, there was a span of 8 bases. In germline, CDR1 is WNHNN, CDR2 SYGVQD (reference sequence). This CDR3 is 13 amino acids long. In nucleotides, the CDR3 is TGCGCCAGCAGTGAAAACAGGGACACTGAAGCTTTCTTT. Its protein product is CASSENRDTEAFF.

J is TRBJ1-5 and V is TRBV30; 7 bases agree with TRBD1. Unmatched junction bases numbered 0, after V lost 3 bases and J lost 4 bases. CDR3 length: 12 residues. Germline V CDR1 and CDR2: GTSNPN, SVGIG (reference sequence). The CDR3 region has the DNA TGTGCCTGGAGCAGGGGGAATCAGCCCCAGCATTTT. As protein: CAWSRGNQPQHF.

This chain connects TRBV28 to TRBJ2-7; D not certain. This CDR3 region has 14 residues. V was shortened by 5 bases and J by 0 bases, with 11 bases between the two germline ends. The V gene's germline CDR1 is MDHEN and CDR2 SYDVKM. The CDR3 coding sequence is TGTGCCAGCAGTCCCCCAGGATACTCCTACGAGCAGTACTTC. It codes for CASSPPGYSYEQYF.

The chain is built from TRBV7-9 and TRBJ2-3; maybe TRBD1 (5 bases). Germline V gene lookup returns CDR1 SEHNR and CDR2 FQNEAQ (reference sequence). V lost 1 base and J lost 6, with 14 bases in between. The CDR3 contains 15 residues. Written as DNA, the CDR3 is TGTGCCAGCAGCTTAGGTCGGACAAAGGAGGATACGCAGTATTTT. Protein sequence: CASSLGRTKEDTQYF.

With regard to this clone: Other nucleotide sequences from this sample produce the same CDR3. V gene TRBV11-2 combines with J gene TRBJ1-1, with D unresolved. The CDR3 loop spans 14 amino acids. CDR1 SGHAT and CDR2 FQNNGV come from the germline V gene. The V end lost 1 base, the J end lost 0 bases, and 6 bases lay between the germline ends. CDR3 bases: TGTGCCAGCAGCTTAGCCCCAGTGAACACTGAAGCTTTCTTT. Its protein is CASSLAPVNTEAFF.

The sample holds a few counts of this clone. The J gene is TRBJ2-3, the V gene TRBV5-1; 9 nucleotides agree with TRBD1. Per the germline V gene, CDR1 is SGHRS and CDR2 is YFSETQ. The length of the CDR3 is 16 residues. V shed 4 bases and J 0 bases; nucleotides not matched to a gene: 6. The CDR3 DNA is TGCGCCAGCAGCATTTCACAGGGGGCAAGCACAGATACGCAGTATTTT. Residues: CASSISQGASTDTQYF.

This chain uses TRBV5-4 with TRBJ1-1; 10 bases match TRBD1. The CDR3 runs 15 residues. V lost 2 bases to trimming and J lost 4 bases; unmatched junction nucleotides: 5. From germline, CDR1 is SGHNT and CDR2 YYREEE (reference sequence). Written as DNA, the CDR3 is TGTGCCAGCAGCTTCGACAGGGGGCGAGCCACTGAAGCTTTCTTT. This encodes CASSFDRGRATEAFF.

The chain recombines TRBV7-6 with TRBJ1-4, with a tentative D call TRBD1 (5 bases). V lost 0 bases, J lost 7 bases, and 12 bases lay in between. The CDR3 consists of 15 residues. Germline CDR1 SGHVS, CDR2 FNYEAQ. DNA for the CDR3: TGTGCCAGCAGCTTAGCGGGGGGTCTCAGTGAAAAACTGTTTTTT. It specifies CASSLAGGLSEKLFF.

Concerning this clone: This CDR3 is also generated by other DNA sequences in the sample. J is TRBJ2-7 and V is TRBV7-2; no definite D call. Per the germline V gene, CDR1 is SGHTA and CDR2 is FQGNSA. The CDR3 runs to 12 residues. With 5 bases removed from V and 3 bases from J, the gap between germline ends came to 8 bases. Written as DNA, the CDR3 is TGTGCCAGCAGCCCCCGAGGCTACGAGCAGTACTTC. It encodes CASSPRGYEQYF. The full variable domain, completed using reference TRBV7-2 and TRBJ2-7, is GAGVSQSPSNKVTEKGKDVELRCDPISGHTALYWYRQSLGQGLEFLIYFQGNSAPDKSGLPSDRFSAERTGGSVSTLTIQRTQQEDSAVYLCASSPRGYEQYFGPGTRLTVT.

V gene TRBV5-4 combines with J gene TRBJ1-2; D is unresolved. Trimming took 4 bases from V and 7 from J, leaving 14 bases between them. The V gene's germline CDR1 is SGHNT and CDR2 YYREEE (reference sequence). This CDR3 is 13 amino acids long. The CDR3: CASSTPSGTGYTF. The CDR3 coding sequence is TGTGCCAGCAGCACACCGAGCGGCACTGGCTACACCTTC.

V gene TRBV7-2 combines with J gene TRBJ1-2, with 8 bases aligning to TRBD1. The CDR3 is made up of 15 amino acids. The germline V gene has CDR1 SGHTA and CDR2 FQGNSA. The V gene end was trimmed by 5 bases and the J gene end by 4 bases; junction bases not matched to a gene: 9. The chain's CDR3 is CASSILGQGGYGYTF. The CDR3 nucleotides read TGTGCCAGCAGCATCCTCGGACAGGGCGGCTATGGCTACACCTTC.

On this clone itself: Other DNA sequences in this specimen translate into the identical CDR3. This chain uses TRBV6-1 with TRBJ2-7; D is ambiguous. The CDR3 is made up of 12 amino acids. The germline CDR1 and CDR2 sequences are MNHNS and SASEGT. Trimming left V 6 bases short and J 0 bases short, with 6 bases between. CDR3 sequence reads: CASRKDSYEQYF. CDR3 sequence (DNA): TGTGCCAGCAGGAAGGACTCCTACGAGCAGTACTTC.

The chain is built from TRBV28 and TRBJ1-3; D uncertain. The CDR3 runs 14 residues. Germline V gene lookup returns CDR1 MDHEN and CDR2 SYDVKM. V lost 10 bases and J lost 1, with 14 bases in between. In DNA, the CDR3 is TGTGCCACCCGACTGGGTTCTTCTGGAAACACCATATATTTT. Translation: CATRLGSSGNTIYF.

About this clone: Other DNA sequences within the sample encode an identical CDR3. This chain links TRBV28 with TRBJ1-2, with 8 nucleotides matching TRBD1. Per the germline V gene, CDR1 is MDHEN and CDR2 is SYDVKM. The junction had 5 bases not matched to a gene; V was cut back by 5 bases and J by 0 bases. This CDR3 has 15 residues. CDR3 amino acids: CASSPGTGANYGYTF. CDR3 nucleotide sequence: TGTGCCAGCAGTCCCGGGACAGGAGCTAACTATGGCTACACCTTC.

The chain is built from TRBV25-1 and TRBJ2-5, with a weak D call TRBD1 (5 bases). This CDR3 contains 17 residues. CDR1 is MGHDK, CDR2 SYGVNS, per germline. Trimming left V 2 bases short and J 2 bases short, with 18 bases between. CDR3 bases: TGTGCCAGCAGTGAAAAACCTACAGGTACCGATCAAGAGACCCAGTACTTC. Translating gives CASSEKPTGTDQETQYF.

The chain couples TRBV5-1 to TRBJ2-5; 9 bases are shared with TRBD2. Looked up from germline, CDR1 is SGHRS and CDR2 is YFSETQ. Losses at the gene ends were 4 bases for V and 4 bases for J; bases not matched to a gene: 11. CDR3 length equals 16 residues. The CDR3: CASSLGQAGGSETQYF. CDR3 sequence (DNA): TGCGCCAGCAGCCTGGGGCAAGCGGGAGGATCAGAGACCCAGTACTTC.

This clone has just a few counts. The chain couples TRBV18 to TRBJ1-1; D remains unclear. Germline V CDR1 and CDR2: KGHSH, LQKENI. The CDR3 spans 14 residues. V was cut by 6 bases and J by 1 base, with 12 bases left in between. This CDR3 is CASSYLPGNTEAFF. The CDR3 nucleotides read TGTGCCAGCTCTTACCTCCCCGGGAACACTGAAGCTTTCTTT.

This clone was seen only a few times. This chain links TRBV6-6 with TRBJ1-3; a weak D match, TRBD1 (5 bases). The length of the CDR3 is 13 residues. V was clipped by 10 bases and J by 0 bases, with 10 bases between them. From germline, CDR1 is MNHNY and CDR2 SVGAGI (reference sequence). The CDR3 bases are TGTGCCACACAGGCCAGCTCTGGAAACACCATATATTTT. This translates into CATQASSGNTIYF.

This clone occurred once. This chain uses TRBV14 with TRBJ1-1, with D perhaps matching TRBD1 (5 bases). The CDR3 covers 15 residues. Germline CDR1 reads SGHDN; CDR2 reads FVKESK. V was shortened by 3 bases and J by 4 bases, with 15 bases between the two germline ends. The CDR3 protein is CASSHPKGEVTEAFF. As DNA, the CDR3 is TGTGCCAGCAGCCACCCGAAAGGGGAGGTCACTGAAGCTTTCTTT.

The CDR3 nucleotides are TGTGCCAGCAGCGGGGACAGGGCGAATCAGCCCCAGCATTTT. Amino acids: CASSGDRANQPQHF. The V call is TRBV7-2, the J call TRBJ1-5; TRBD1 matches at 9 bases. The trim removed 5 bases at V and 4 bases at J, leaving 3 bases unmatched. The CDR3 is 14 residues long. Germline assignment: CDR1 SGHTA and CDR2 FQGNSA.

This sequence joins TRBV7-2 and TRBJ2-3; D unresolved. V was clipped by 5 bases and J by 1 base, with 13 bases between them. The CDR3 consists of 15 residues. CDR1 SGHTA and CDR2 FQGNSA come from the germline V gene. The CDR3 is CASSRVGYRTDTQYF. In nucleotides, the CDR3 is TGTGCCAGCAGCCGAGTAGGGTATCGCACAGATACGCAGTATTTT.

The chain recombines TRBV25-1 with TRBJ2-1, with unresolved D. V was pared by 1 base and J by 7 bases, with 5 bases between. The CDR3 covers 12 residues. CDR1 MGHDK and CDR2 SYGVNS come from the germline V gene. Written as DNA, the CDR3 is TGTGCCAGCAGTGAATTAAGAAATGAGCAGTTCTTC. Amino acids: CASSELRNEQFF.